The TCR beta chain under discussion was sequenced for a study of T cell repertoires in aging, cancer and after chemotherapy. For the study at large: Approximately 9 million TCR reads made up the full dataset.

Study-level findings and limits: Across the chemotherapy interval, each cancer cohort showed higher median generation probability, suggesting thymic rebound.

The germline gives CDR1 LNHNV, CDR2 YYDKDF (reference sequence). With 4 bases clipped from V and 3 bases from J, the junction kept 1 base outside the gene matches. There are 13 residues in the CDR3. TRB rearrangements spanning V, D and J were amplified using mixed TRB-A/B primers. TCRdb re-derived calls from the multiplex PCR reads in MiXCR, one entry per CDR3 protein. The table includes roughly 300 distinct CDR3 sequences, about 27% detected once. Concerning this clonotype: Its antigen is unknown.

TCR beta rearrangements were amplified from peripheral blood genomic DNA. The sample was blood. The chain links TRBV15 to TRBJ1-2, with TRBD1 matching 8 bases. The receptor was isolated from a human donor with a blood cancer. The CDR3: CATSTTGDYGYTF. CDR3 nucleotides: TGTGCCACCAGCACGACAGGGGACTATGGCTACACCTTC.